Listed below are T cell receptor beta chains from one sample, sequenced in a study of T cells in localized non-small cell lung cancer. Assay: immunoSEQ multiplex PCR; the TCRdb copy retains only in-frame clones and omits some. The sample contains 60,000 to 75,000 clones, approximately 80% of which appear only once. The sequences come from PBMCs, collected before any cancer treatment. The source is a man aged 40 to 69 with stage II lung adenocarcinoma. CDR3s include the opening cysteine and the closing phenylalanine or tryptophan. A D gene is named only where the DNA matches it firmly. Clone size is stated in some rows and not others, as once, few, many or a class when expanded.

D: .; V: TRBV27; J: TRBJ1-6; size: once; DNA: TGTGCCAGCAGTTTAACCAGGTCCGGGAGCAATAATTCACCCCTCCACTTT; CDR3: CASSLTRSGSNNSPLHF
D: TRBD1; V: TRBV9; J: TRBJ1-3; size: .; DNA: TGTGCCAGCAGCGCGACAGGGGGCAATGGAAACACCATATATTTT; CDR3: CASSATGGNGNTIYF
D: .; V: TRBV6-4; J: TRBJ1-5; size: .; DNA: TGTGCCAGCAGCCTGGACCAAAATCAGCCCCAGCATTTT; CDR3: CASSLDQNQPQHF
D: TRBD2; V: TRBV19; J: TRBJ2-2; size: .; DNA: TGTGCCAGTAGTATCCCCCGCGGGAGGCCCACCGGGGAGCTGTTTTTT; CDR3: CASSIPRGRPTGELFF
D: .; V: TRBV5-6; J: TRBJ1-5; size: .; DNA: TGTGCCAGCAGCTCACAGGGAAATAGCAATCAGCCCCAGCATTTT; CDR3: CASSSQGNSNQPQHF
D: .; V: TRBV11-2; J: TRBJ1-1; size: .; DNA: TGTGCCAGCAGCTTGGGAGACACTGAAGCTTTCTTT; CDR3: CASSLGDTEAFF
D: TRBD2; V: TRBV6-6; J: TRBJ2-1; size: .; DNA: TGTGCCAGCAGTGCCCCGCTGGCGGGAGGGGCCACTGAGCAGTTCTTC; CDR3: CASSAPLAGGATEQFF
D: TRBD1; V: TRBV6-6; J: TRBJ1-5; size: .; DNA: TGTGCCAGCGCCTCAAGGACAGGGAGCAATCAGCCCCAGCATTTT; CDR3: CASASRTGSNQPQHF
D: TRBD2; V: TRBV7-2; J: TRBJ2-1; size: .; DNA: TGTGCCAGCAGCTTAGTGGCGGGGGACTACAATGAGCAGTTCTTC; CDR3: CASSLVAGDYNEQFF
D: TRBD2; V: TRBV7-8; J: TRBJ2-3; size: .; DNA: TGTGCCAGCAGCTTTACTAGCGGGCGCTCAGATACGCAGTATTTT; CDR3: CASSFTSGRSDTQYF
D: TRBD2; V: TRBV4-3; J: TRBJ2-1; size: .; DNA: TGCGCCAGCAGCCAACGCGCTAGCGGGAGGGACAATGAGCAGTTCTTC; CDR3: CASSQRASGRDNEQFF
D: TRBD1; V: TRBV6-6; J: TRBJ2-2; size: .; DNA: TGTGCCAGCAGTTACGACAGGGCGGGCACCGGGGAGCTGTTTTTT; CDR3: CASSYDRAGTGELFF
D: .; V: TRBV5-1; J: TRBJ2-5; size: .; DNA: TGCGCCAGCAGCGGGGGACTGGGTCGGGAGACCCAGTACTTC; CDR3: CASSGGLGRETQYF
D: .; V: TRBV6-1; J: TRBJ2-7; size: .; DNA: TGTGCCAGCAGAGCCTCCCCGGGCGGTTTCGAGCAGTACTTC; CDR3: CASRASPGGFEQYF
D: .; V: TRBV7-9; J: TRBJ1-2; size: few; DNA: TGTGCCAGCAGCCAGGACGGAGGTCGCGGGTATGGCTACACCTTC; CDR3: CASSQDGGRGYGYTF
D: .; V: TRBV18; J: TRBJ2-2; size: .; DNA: TGTGCCAGCTCACCAATAGGGGGAAGCACCGGGGAGCTGTTTTTT; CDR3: CASSPIGGSTGELFF
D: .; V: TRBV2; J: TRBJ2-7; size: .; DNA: TGTGCCAGCAGCGCGACAGATTACGAGCAGTACTTC; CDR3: CASSATDYEQYF
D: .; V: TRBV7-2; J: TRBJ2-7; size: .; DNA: TGTGCCAGCAGCCGTAACCTAGCTGGGTACGAGCAGTACTTC; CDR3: CASSRNLAGYEQYF
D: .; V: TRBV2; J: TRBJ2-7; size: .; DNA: TGTGCCAGCAGCCAAAGTTCGGGGTACTACGAGCAGTACTTC; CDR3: CASSQSSGYYEQYF
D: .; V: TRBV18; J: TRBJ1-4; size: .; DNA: TGTGCCAGCTCAAGAAGTCGGGAGGAAAAACTGTTTTTT; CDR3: CASSRSREEKLFF
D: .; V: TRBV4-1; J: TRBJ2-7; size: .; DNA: TGCGCCAGCAGCCATGGGGCTACGACCTACGAGCAGTACTTC; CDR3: CASSHGATTYEQYF
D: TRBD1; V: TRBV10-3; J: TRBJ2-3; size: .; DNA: TGTGCCATCAGGACCCTCCGGGACAGGGACCCAGATACGCAGTATTTT; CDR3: CAIRTLRDRDPDTQYF
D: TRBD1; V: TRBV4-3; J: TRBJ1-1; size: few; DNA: TGCGCCAGCAGCCAAGATGACAGGGGGAACACTGAAGCTTTCTTT; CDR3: CASSQDDRGNTEAFF
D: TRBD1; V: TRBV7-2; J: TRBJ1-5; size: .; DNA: TGTGCCAGCAGCCAAGCGGACAGGGGAAGCAATCAGCCCCAGCATTTT; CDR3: CASSQADRGSNQPQHF
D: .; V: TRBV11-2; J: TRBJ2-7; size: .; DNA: TGTGCCAGCAGCCCTATCGGGGACGGCTACGAGCAGTACTTC; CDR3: CASSPIGDGYEQYF
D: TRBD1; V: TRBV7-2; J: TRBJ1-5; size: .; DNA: TGTGCCAGCAGCTTAGGGACAGGGGTCGGCAATCAGCCCCAGCATTTT; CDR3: CASSLGTGVGNQPQHF
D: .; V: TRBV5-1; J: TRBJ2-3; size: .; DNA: TGCGCCAGCACCGCAGGTGCCCATCCCACAGATACGCAGTATTTT; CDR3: CASTAGAHPTDTQYF
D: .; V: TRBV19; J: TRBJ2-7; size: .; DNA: TGTGCCAGTAGTATAGGAGCAGGCCCCTACGAGCAGTACTTC; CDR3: CASSIGAGPYEQYF
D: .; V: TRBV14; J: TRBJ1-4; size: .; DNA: TGTGCCAGCAGCCTATCACTTGCAACTAATGAAAAACTGTTTTTT; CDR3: CASSLSLATNEKLFF
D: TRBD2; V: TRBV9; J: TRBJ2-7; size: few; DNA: TGTGCCAGCAGCGTAGATAGCGGGAGTGTGTGGGACGAGCAGTACTTC; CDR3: CASSVDSGSVWDEQYF
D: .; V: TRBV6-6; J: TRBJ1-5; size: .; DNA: TGTGCCAGCAGTTACGTAGGAGATCAGCCCCAGCATTTT; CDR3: CASSYVGDQPQHF
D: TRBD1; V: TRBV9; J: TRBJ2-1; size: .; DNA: TGTGCCAGCACCGTAACTTACCGGGACAGTGAGCAGTTCTTC; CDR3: CASTVTYRDSEQFF
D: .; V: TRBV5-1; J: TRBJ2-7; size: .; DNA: TGCGCCAGCAGCAGAGTTGGCGGGACCGACCTGGGCGAGCAGTACTTC; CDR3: CASSRVGGTDLGEQYF
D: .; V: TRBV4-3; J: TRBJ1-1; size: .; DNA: TGCGCCAGCAGCCAAGCGAGGACGCCCGCTGAAGCTTTCTTT; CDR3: CASSQARTPAEAFF
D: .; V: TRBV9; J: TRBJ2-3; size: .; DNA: TGTGCCAGCAGTTACCTAGGGGATACGCAGTATTTT; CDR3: CASSYLGDTQYF
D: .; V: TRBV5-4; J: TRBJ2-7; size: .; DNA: TGTGCCAGCAGCTCGCAGGGTAGCTACGAGCAGTACTTC; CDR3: CASSSQGSYEQYF
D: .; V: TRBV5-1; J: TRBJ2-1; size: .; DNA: TGCGCCAGCAGCCCCGGACCGGGGAACAATGAGCAGTTCTTC; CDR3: CASSPGPGNNEQFF
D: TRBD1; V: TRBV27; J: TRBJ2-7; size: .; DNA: TGTGCCAGCAGTTCCTCCGGGACAGTCTCCTACGAGCAGTACTTC; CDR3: CASSSSGTVSYEQYF
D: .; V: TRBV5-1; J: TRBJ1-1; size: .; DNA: TGCGCCAGCAGCCTAACCGGCGGCAGGGGCAAATCCGAAGCTTTCTTT; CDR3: CASSLTGGRGKSEAFF
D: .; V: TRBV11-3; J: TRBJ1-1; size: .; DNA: TGTGCCAGCAGCTTAGGAGGGAACACTGAAGCTTTCTTT; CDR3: CASSLGGNTEAFF
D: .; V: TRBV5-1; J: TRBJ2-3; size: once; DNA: TGCGCCAGCAGCTTGGCCTCCTACACAGATACGCAGTATTTT; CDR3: CASSLASYTDTQYF
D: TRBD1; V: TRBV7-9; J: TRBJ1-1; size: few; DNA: TGTGCCAGCAGCTTACAGGGGGACACTGAAGCTTTCTTT; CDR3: CASSLQGDTEAFF
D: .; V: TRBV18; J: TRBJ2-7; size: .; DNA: TGTGCCAGCTCAGAGGCACAGGGCTACGAGCAGTACTTC; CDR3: CASSEAQGYEQYF
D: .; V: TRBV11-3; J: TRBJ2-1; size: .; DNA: TGTGCCAGCAGCTTATCGGAGGGAGATAAGCAGTTCTTC; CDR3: CASSLSEGDKQFF
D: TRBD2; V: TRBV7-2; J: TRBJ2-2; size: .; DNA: TGTGCCAGCAGCTCCCCGGGACTAAATCCCGGGGAGCTGTTTTTT; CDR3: CASSSPGLNPGELFF
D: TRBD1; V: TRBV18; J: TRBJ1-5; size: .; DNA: TGTGCCAGCTCACCAAACAGGGGCAATAGCAATCAGCCCCAGCATTTT; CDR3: CASSPNRGNSNQPQHF
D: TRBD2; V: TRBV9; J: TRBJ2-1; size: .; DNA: TGTGCCAGCAGCTTGGGGCTAGGGGCGGGAGCCTACAATGAGCAGTTCTTC; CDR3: CASSLGLGAGAYNEQFF
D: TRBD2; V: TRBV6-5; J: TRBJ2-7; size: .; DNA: TGTGCCAGCAGTTCCCGGGCTAGCGGAAGCTACGAGCAGTACTTC; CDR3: CASSSRASGSYEQYF
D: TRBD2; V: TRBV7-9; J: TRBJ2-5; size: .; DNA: TGTGCCAGCAGCTTAGGAGCGGGAGGGCCTGAGACCCAGTACTTC; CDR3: CASSLGAGGPETQYF
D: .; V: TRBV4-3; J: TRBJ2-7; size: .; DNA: TGCGCCAGCAGCCAAGATTTAGCGCAGGGCTACGAGCAGTACTTC; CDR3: CASSQDLAQGYEQYF
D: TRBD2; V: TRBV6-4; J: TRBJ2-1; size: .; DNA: TGTGCCAGCAGTGACGGACTAGCGGGAAATGAGCAGTTCTTC; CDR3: CASSDGLAGNEQFF
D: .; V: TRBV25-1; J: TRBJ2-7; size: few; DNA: TGTGCCAGCAGTGGAAGCTCCTACGAGCAGTACTTC; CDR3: CASSGSSYEQYF
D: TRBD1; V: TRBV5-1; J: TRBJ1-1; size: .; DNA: TGCGCCAGCAGCTTTGGACAGGCACTAGGGACTGAAGCTTTCTTT; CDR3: CASSFGQALGTEAFF
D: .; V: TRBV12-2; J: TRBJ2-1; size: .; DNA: TGTGCAAGTCGCTTAGCCTACAACAATGAGCAGTTCTTC; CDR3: CASRLAYNNEQFF
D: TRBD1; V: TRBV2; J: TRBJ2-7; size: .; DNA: TGTGCCAGCAGTGGGACAGGGGCAACCTACGAGCAGTACTTC; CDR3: CASSGTGATYEQYF
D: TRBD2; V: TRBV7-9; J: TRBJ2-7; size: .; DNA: TGTGCCAGCAGCTTAGCGACGGGACTAGCGGGGGCCTACGAGCAGTACTTC; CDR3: CASSLATGLAGAYEQYF
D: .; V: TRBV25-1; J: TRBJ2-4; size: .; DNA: TGTGCCAGCTCCCCGGGAGCCAAAAACATTCAGTACTTC; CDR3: CASSPGAKNIQYF
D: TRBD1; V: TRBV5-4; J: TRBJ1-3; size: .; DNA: TGTGCCAGCAGCGTGGGACAGAAGAGAAACACCATATATTTT; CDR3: CASSVGQKRNTIYF
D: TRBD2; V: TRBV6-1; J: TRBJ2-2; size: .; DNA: TGTGCCAGCAGCCGACTAGCGGCGAACACCGGGGAGCTGTTTTTT; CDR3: CASSRLAANTGELFF